This T cell receptor (beta chain) was obtained from a study of chemoradiotherapy in HPV16-positive cancers (dated 2022 in TCRdb). Notes on the research overall: Candidate HPV-specific T-cell clones and common TCR motifs were defined by functional T-cell assays performed on cells from two HPV16-positive patients. The study asked whether T-cell immunity against the HPV oncoproteins E6 and E7 changes during chemoradiotherapy and whether it affects survival. TCR repertoires from 86 patients with HPV-related cancers were then used to track the candidate HPV-specific TCRs and motifs. Summary of the overall study and its limitations: In HPV16-positive patients, expansion of HPV-responsive T cells during chemoradiotherapy was associated with improved recurrence-free survival. The survival association was reported for HPV16-positive patients, and the functional definition of HPV-specific T cells was derived from only a couple of HPV16-positive patients. Expansion of candidate HPV-specific clones and E7-related TCR motifs was observed in the tumor microenvironment during treatment, whereas no such expansion was observed for non-HPV-specific T cells.

The library was generated by the immunoSEQ multiplex PCR assay. TCRdb stores this immuneACCESS table with in-frame sequences only. Part of the clones is absent; in the studies checked, under half of the shortfall reflects unresolved V genes, and no reason is known for the rest. The sample includes 25,000 to 30,000 clones, with 85% to 95% observed a single time. Roughly 22% of the sample is held by the ten biggest clonotypes. Repertoires were sampled repeatedly over the course of chemoradiotherapy, so clonal expansion could be followed in the tumor microenvironment. Comments on this clone: Its antigen is unknown. The sample holds no much larger clone one base away, and base qualities are not on file.

Clipping removes 0 bases from V and 5 bases from J, with 4 as the unmatched junction base count. The CDR3 holds 15 amino acids from the cysteine to the phenylalanine. Solely the CDR3 DNA is kept, with 45 bases framed from the first base. CDR1 and CDR2 were assigned from the germline V gene as MNHEY and SVGAGI. This receptor chain uses TRBV6-5 and TRBJ2-7, with TRBD2 identical over 10 junction bases. The origin of this receptor is a human donor with HPV-associated anogenital cancer. The sequencing here drew on blood, taken from a patient who underwent chemoradiotherapy. CDR3 sequence: CASSYSALAGDEQYF. The DNA sequence is as follows: TGTGCCAGCAGTTACTCAGCGCTAGCGGGAGACGAGCAGTACTTC.